Below, one T cell receptor (beta chain) is given with its context. Its antigen target is currently unknown. No base quality information exists; no much larger clone differs at one position. Using the deep immunoSEQ assay, TCR CDR3 regions were amplified from genomic DNA by multiplex PCR. For each cell subset, the extracted genomic DNA was distributed evenly across all wells of several immunoSEQ 96-well plates, and each plate served as one replicate. For sorted subsets, roughly 200 ng genomic DNA, equal to some 28,000 T cell genomes, was loaded into each replicate PCR. Purified libraries were quantified with a Qubit 3.0 fluorometer, sized on a Bioanalyzer 2100, and re-quantified with the KAPA Library Quantification kit. Every immunoSEQ 96-well plate was sequenced on a dedicated single-read 150-cycle Illumina NextSeq 550 flow cell. The source study handled its data this way. The immunoSEQ output contained only junctional sequences without quality scores, so filtering could not match that applied to full-length reads. Sequences were annotated with PyIR, a Python wrapper for IgBLAST v1.9, using IMGT germline references to assign V/J genes and CDR3. Reads were filtered out if the reads had weak V/J assignments (E-value above 1e-6), no CDR3, stop codons, out-of-frame junctions, or ambiguous translated residues. V3J clonotypes were defined as sequences sharing the same inferred V gene, J gene, and CDR3 amino acid sequence. To compute the percentage overlap between repertoires, the number of shared unique clonotypes was divided by the size of the smaller repertoire. Richness of each repertoire was evaluated using RTK rarefaction, the Chao1 estimator, and Recon v2.1 estimates of unobserved clonotypes. For all TCRbeta clonotypes obtained by the gDNA method from a handful of donors, generation probabilities were computed with OLGA. This is the immuneACCESS table as TCRdb keeps it, with only in-frame sequences that have V and J called. A part of the clones is gone; compared with another copy, unresolved V genes explain less than half, and the rest is unexplained. The V and J calls and the clone size are those of that table, but D and trimming were determined from the DNA. For this sample there are more than 2 million clones; 85% to 95% appear just once. The leading ten clones occupy more than 1.5% of the sample.

The data originate from a study of shared clonotypes between healthy human individuals (dated by TCRdb to about 2020). Notes on the research overall: The cohort comprised a couple of women and a few men aged 18 to 49 years. Per donor, three plates each were used for CD4 naive and CD4 memory, two for CD8 naive, and one for CD8 memory. To estimate repertoire size and how much clonotype sharing occurs between individuals, the study deeply sequenced the blood TCR repertoires of several healthy adults. To increase sequencing depth and limit assay-specific biases, TCR repertoire library preparation and sequencing were carried out by different laboratories using diverse techniques. Per donor, leukapheresis produced somewhere between about 0.94 and 9 billion PBMCs. Overall study results and their limits: Larger estimated clonotype richness was generally found for naive subsets than for memory subsets. Based on pairwise subsampling, the degree of clonotype sharing among donors was expected to be affected by sequencing depth. The genetic and exposure-history diversity represented was limited by the small number of donors. Sampling was restricted to blood, and TCR repertoires in tissue are likely to differ from TCR repertoires in blood. Compared with non-shared clonotypes, the clonotypes found in all four sorted-subset donors had higher generation probabilities. Even with the large sequencing depth, rarefaction of the sorted-subset datasets indicated that sequencing was incomplete. Across a few donors, approximately 5% of naive CD4, around 3.5% of naive CD8, approximately 2.5% of memory CD4, and under 0.45% of memory CD8 clonotypes were shared.

The germline V gene provides CDR1 MGHRA and CDR2 YSYEKL. Its CDR3 holds 17 amino acids, cysteine through phenylalanine. Only the CDR3 portion is preserved as DNA: 51 bases, with reading frame beginning at the first base. Trimming takes 0 bases off V and 3 bases off J; junction bases not matched to a gene: 7. CD8 naive samples were obtained by positive selection for CCR7 among CD45RO-negative cells, yielding a CD45RA+CCR7+ population from which TemRA cells were excluded. Healthy HIV-negative adults with no recently reported acute infections or vaccinations were included as donors. All donors were Caucasian adults living in Nashville, Tennessee, USA. Blood was obtained by leukapheresis, after which PBMCs were separated by Ficoll-Histopaque density gradient centrifugation and cryopreserved in liquid nitrogen vapor phase. Purity and quantity of every magnetically sorted T cell population were checked by analytical flow cytometry. Genomic DNA was isolated from each sorted fraction and quantified by UV absorbance on a Nanodrop 2000c.

In this chain, TRBV4-1 is recombined with TRBJ2-4; 8 of the junction bases match TRBD1. This TCR was sampled from a man aged 18 to 30 in good health. Some clones in this sample may be carry-over from other donors' samples. The sequencing input was naive CD8+ T cells from PBMCs. This specimen's cell subset or site label, interpreted: CD45RA+CCR7+. The nucleotides read TGCGCCAGCAGCCAAGACGGTTCCGGGACAGGCAAAAACATTCAGTACTTC. This yields the protein CASSQDGSGTGKNIQYF.